The clone carrying this T cell receptor beta chain turned up a few times. The antigen is undetermined. With 60 Vbeta and 13 Jbeta primers, the PCR was carried out. The assay was immunoSEQ multiplex PCR, and TCRdb's table has in-frame clones only and misses some. The sample records tens of thousands of clones, roughly two thirds being singletons. Germline V CDR1 and CDR2: MRHNA, SNTAGT. The CDR3 sequence is 13 residues long. With 0 bases removed from V and 4 bases from J, the gap between germline ends came to 6 bases. The data are from a study of cytomegalovirus exposure and HLA in healthy donors. Whole-study results and caveats: The likely explanation for a cluster of highly shared sequence variants was sequencing artifact.

The TCR comes from a man between 35 and 55 years old in good health and CMV-seropositive. Source material: PBMCs. The genes are TRBV6-4 and TRBJ1-1; D remains ambiguous. CDR3 nucleotides: TGTGCCAGCAGTGACTCGTTCGGCACTGAAGCTTTCTTT. Protein: CASSDSFGTEAFF.